This TCR beta chain was captured in a study of T cells after posttransplantation cyclophosphamide. General observations from the study: TRB overlap between skin or GI tissue T cells and blood was limited. Later blood repertoires were often dominated by clones from the donor CD8+ memory compartment. Recipient CMV seropositivity and CMV reactivation strongly tracked TRB clonality.

The method was immunoSEQ multiplex PCR; TCRdb's version includes in-frame clones alone and lacks a portion of them. The sample includes roughly 760 clones, 75% to 85% of them seen just once. CDR3 length equals 16 residues. CDR1 SGHRS and CDR2 YFSETQ come from the germline V gene. V was shortened by 4 bases and J by 0 bases, with 15 bases between the two germline ends. Treatment was busulfan-fludarabine conditioning, a marrow graft, and cyclophosphamide on days +3 and +4. This clone occurred a few times. Its matching antigen is unknown. Sequenced here: CD4+ T cells sorted from blood, sampled after an allogeneic stem cell transplant with post-transplant cyclophosphamide. The chain joins TRBV5-1 to TRBJ2-3; the D gene is possibly TRBD1 (6 bases). This receptor was taken from a female patient younger than 45 who received an allogeneic stem cell transplant from a related donor, was CMV-positive, and had no GVHD. Some T cells could come from the graft donor. The CDR3 loop reads CASSPNQGRSTDTQYF. The CDR3 DNA sequence: TGCGCCAGCAGCCCAAACCAGGGGAGAAGCACAGATACGCAGTATTTT.